A selection of T cell receptor beta chains follows, all from one sample in a study of response to subunit inactivated influenza vaccine. Each CDR3 protein is one row after TCRdb ran MiXCR on the RT-PCR reads. The sample consists of 200,000 to 300,000 distinct CDR3 sequences, 10% to 15% of them appearing once. The sequenced sample was non-naive T cells sorted from PBMCs, obtained roughly 15 days before vaccination. These TCRs come from a man aged 50 to 59 who received an inactivated influenza vaccine. Both conserved end residues are part of each CDR3. The D gene is left open where the match is weak. Clone size is given for some rows only: seen once, a few or many times, or a class if the clone is expanded.

size: many; V: TRBV7-2; D: -; J: TRBJ2-7; CDR3: CASSLALQYEQYF; DNA: TGTGCCAGCAGCTTAGCGTTGCAATACGAGCAGTACTTC
size: -; V: TRBV12-3/TRBV12-4; D: -; J: TRBJ1-4; CDR3: CASSAGGGGSGNEKLFF; DNA: TGTGCCAGCAGTGCCGGGGGGGGAGGGAGCGGGAATGAAAAACTGTTTTTT
size: -; V: TRBV2; D: -; J: TRBJ1-5; CDR3: CASSNTGYKDQPQHF; DNA: TGTGCCAGCAGCAACACAGGGTATAAGGATCAGCCCCAGCATTTT
size: -; V: TRBV2; D: TRBD2; J: TRBJ2-5; CDR3: CASRGGGTSGRQETQYF; DNA: TGTGCCAGCAGGGGAGGCGGGACTAGCGGACGCCAAGAGACCCAGTACTTC
size: -; V: TRBV6-1; D: -; J: TRBJ2-3; CDR3: CASSPGGPLPQYF; DNA: TGTGCCAGCAGTCCCGGGGGGCCTCTCCCGCAGTATTTT
size: few; V: TRBV21-1; D: -; J: TRBJ1-1; CDR3: CASFRDRPMNTEAFF; DNA: TGTGCCAGTTTCCGGGACAGGCCCATGAACACTGAAGCTTTCTTT
size: -; V: TRBV6-5; D: -; J: TRBJ2-7; CDR3: CASSYGTGVEQYF; DNA: TGTGCCAGCAGTTACGGGACGGGAGTAGAGCAGTACTTC
size: many; V: TRBV5-1; D: -; J: TRBJ2-5; CDR3: CASSLGGGPQETQYF; DNA: TGTGCCAGCAGCTTAGGTGGGGGGCCCCAAGAGACCCAGTACTTC
size: few; V: TRBV5-5; D: -; J: TRBJ2-7; CDR3: CASNLPLTYEQYF; DNA: TGTGCCAGCAACCTCCCCCTAACCTACGAGCAGTACTTC
size: few; V: TRBV14; D: TRBD1; J: TRBJ2-4; CDR3: CASSTGTGLPRSRAKNIQYF; DNA: TGTGCCAGCAGCACCGGGACAGGTTTGCCGCGGAGCCGAGCCAAAAACATTCAGTACTTC
size: -; V: TRBV20-1; D: TRBD1; J: TRBJ2-7; CDR3: CSHAGTGNYEQYF; DNA: TGCAGTCATGCCGGGACAGGGAACTACGAGCAGTACTTC
size: few; V: TRBV5-1; D: -; J: TRBJ2-6; CDR3: CASSSQGGGANVLTF; DNA: TGCGCCAGCAGCTCACAGGGTGGTGGGGCCAACGTCCTGACTTTC
size: few; V: TRBV7-2; D: -; J: TRBJ1-6; CDR3: CASSPRYSPLHF; DNA: TGTGCCAGCAGCCCCCGTTACTCACCCCTCCACTTT
size: many; V: TRBV20-1; D: -; J: TRBJ2-5; CDR3: CSARADNSETQYF; DNA: TGCAGTGCTCGCGCGGACAATTCGGAGACCCAGTACTTC
size: many; V: TRBV20-1; D: -; J: TRBJ2-2; CDR3: CSARDLYTGELFF; DNA: TGCAGTGCTAGAGATCTTTACACCGGGGAGCTGTTTTTT
size: -; V: TRBV7-9; D: -; J: TRBJ2-1; CDR3: CASSPDLHEQFF; DNA: TGTGCCAGCAGCCCAGACTTGCATGAGCAGTTCTTC
size: few; V: TRBV7-2; D: TRBD1; J: TRBJ1-4; CDR3: CASSLEGTGGNEKLFF; DNA: TGTGCCAGCAGCTTAGAGGGGACAGGGGGAAATGAAAAACTGTTTTTT
size: few; V: TRBV4-2; D: -; J: TRBJ2-3; CDR3: CASREGSTDTQYF; DNA: TGTGCCAGCAGGGAAGGGAGCACAGATACGCAGTATTTT
size: -; V: TRBV4-1; D: TRBD2; J: TRBJ2-7; CDR3: CASSQGNGAGANEQYF; DNA: TGCGCCAGCAGCCAAGGCAATGGAGCGGGAGCCAACGAGCAGTACTTC
size: few; V: TRBV20-1; D: -; J: TRBJ2-1; CDR3: CSARDPTGSSVVFF; DNA: TGCAGTGCTAGAGATCCCACCGGGAGCTCTGTGGTGTTCTTC
size: many; V: TRBV29-1; D: -; J: TRBJ2-5; CDR3: CSVDWSGSLQETQYF; DNA: TGCAGCGTTGACTGGAGCGGGTCTCTCCAAGAGACCCAGTACTTC
size: many; V: TRBV28; D: -; J: TRBJ1-1; CDR3: CASRWGNLVTEAFF; DNA: TGTGCCAGCAGGTGGGGGAATTTGGTGACTGAAGCTTTCTTT
size: few; V: TRBV5-6; D: TRBD2; J: TRBJ2-3; CDR3: CASSLASGGFTDTQYF; DNA: TGTGCCAGCAGCTTGGCTAGCGGGGGCTTCACAGATACGCAGTATTTT
size: few; V: TRBV3-1; D: -; J: TRBJ1-2; CDR3: CASSRADQRSGYTF; DNA: TGTGCCAGCAGCCGGGCGGACCAACGGTCAGGCTACACCTTC